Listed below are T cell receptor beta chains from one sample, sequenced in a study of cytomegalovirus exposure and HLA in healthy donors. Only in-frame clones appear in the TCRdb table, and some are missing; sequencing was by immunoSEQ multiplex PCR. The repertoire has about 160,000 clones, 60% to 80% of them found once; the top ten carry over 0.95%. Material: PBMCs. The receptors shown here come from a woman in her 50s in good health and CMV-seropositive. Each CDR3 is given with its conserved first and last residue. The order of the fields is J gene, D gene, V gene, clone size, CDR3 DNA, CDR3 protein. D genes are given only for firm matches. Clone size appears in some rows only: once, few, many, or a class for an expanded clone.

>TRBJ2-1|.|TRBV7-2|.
TGTGCCAGCAGCCGCCTATCGGTTCGCAATGAGCAGTTCTTC
CASSRLSVRNEQFF
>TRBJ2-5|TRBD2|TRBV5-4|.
TGTGCCAGCAGCTTGAATAGCGGGAGAGGAGAGACCCAGTACTTC
CASSLNSGRGETQYF
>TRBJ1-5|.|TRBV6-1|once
TGTGCCAGCAGTGGGGGACACCGAAGATCCCAGCATTTT
CASSGGHRRSQHF
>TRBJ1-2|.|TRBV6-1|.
TGTGCCAGCACCGAGCCCAACTATGGCTACACCTTC
CASTEPNYGYTF
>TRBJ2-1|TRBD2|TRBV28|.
TGTGCCAGCAGTTTGTCGGTGGGGCTAGCGGGCTACAATGAGCAGTTCTTC
CASSLSVGLAGYNEQFF
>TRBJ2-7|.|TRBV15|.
TGTGCCACCAGCAGAGATAAAAACGAGCAGTACTTC
CATSRDKNEQYF
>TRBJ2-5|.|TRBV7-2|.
TGTGCCAGCAGCACGCGAACCCGGGGACTTCTGGCGGAGACCCAGTACTTC
CASSTRTRGLLAETQYF
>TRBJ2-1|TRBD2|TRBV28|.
TGTGCCAGCAGTTCTGCCTCCGGGACTAGCGTGAATGAGCAGTTCTTC
CASSSASGTSVNEQFF
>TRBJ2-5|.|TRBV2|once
TGTGCCAGCAGTGAAAGCGAGACCCAGTACTTC
CASSESETQYF
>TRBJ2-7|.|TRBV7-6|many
TGTGCCAGCAGCTCTATCCGAGGACAGCGATACGAGCAGTACTTC
CASSSIRGQRYEQYF
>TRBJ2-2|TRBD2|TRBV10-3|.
TGTGCCATCAGCGATAGCGGGAGTCTCTTCACCGGGGAGCTGTTTTTT
CAISDSGSLFTGELFF
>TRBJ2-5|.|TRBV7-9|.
TGTGCCAGCAGCTTAGCGTCAGGGACCCAGTACTTC
CASSLASGTQYF
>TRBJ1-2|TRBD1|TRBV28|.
TGTGCCAGCAGTAGACAGGGGGCCCAGTATGGCTACACCTTC
CASSRQGAQYGYTF
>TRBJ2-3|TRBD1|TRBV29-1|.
TGCAGCGTCCCAACAGGGGGCGGGGGCACAGATACGCAGTATTTT
CSVPTGGGGTDTQYF
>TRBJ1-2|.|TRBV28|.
TGTGCCAGCAGCCCACCCGGAGGGAGGGGTGGCTATGGCTACACCTTC
CASSPPGGRGGYGYTF